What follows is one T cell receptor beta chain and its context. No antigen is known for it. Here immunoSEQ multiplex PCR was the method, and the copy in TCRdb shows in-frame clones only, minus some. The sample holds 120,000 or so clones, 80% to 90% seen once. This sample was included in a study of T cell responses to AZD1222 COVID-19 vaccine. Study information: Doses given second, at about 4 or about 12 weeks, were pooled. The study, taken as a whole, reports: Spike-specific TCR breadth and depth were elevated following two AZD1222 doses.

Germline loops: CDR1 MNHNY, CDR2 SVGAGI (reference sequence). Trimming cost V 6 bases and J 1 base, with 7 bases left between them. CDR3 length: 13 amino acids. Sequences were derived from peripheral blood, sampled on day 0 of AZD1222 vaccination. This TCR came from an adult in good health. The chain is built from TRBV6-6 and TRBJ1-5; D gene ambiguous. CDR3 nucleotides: TGTGCCAGCAGGGAACGGAGCAATCAGCCCCAGCATTTT. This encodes CASRERSNQPQHF.